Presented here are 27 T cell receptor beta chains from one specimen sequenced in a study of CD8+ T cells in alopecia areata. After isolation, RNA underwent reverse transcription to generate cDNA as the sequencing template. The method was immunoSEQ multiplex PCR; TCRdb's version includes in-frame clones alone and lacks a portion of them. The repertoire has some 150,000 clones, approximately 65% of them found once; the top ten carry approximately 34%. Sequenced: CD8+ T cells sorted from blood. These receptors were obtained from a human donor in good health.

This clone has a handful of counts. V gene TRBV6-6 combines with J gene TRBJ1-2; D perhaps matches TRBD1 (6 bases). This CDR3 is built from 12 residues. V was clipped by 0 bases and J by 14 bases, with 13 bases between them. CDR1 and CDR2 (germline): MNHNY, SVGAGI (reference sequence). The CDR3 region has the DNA TGTGCCAGCAGTTACTCACAGGGAGAGGGGACCTTC. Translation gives CASSYSQGEGTF.

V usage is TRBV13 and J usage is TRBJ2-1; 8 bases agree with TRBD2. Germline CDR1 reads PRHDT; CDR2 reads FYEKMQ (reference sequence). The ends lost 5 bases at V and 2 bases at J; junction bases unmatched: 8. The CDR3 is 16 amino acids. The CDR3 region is CASSGGLGPTYNEQFF. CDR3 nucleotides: TGTGCCAGCAGCGGGGGACTAGGCCCGACCTACAATGAGCAGTTCTTC. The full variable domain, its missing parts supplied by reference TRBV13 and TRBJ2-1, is AAGVIQSPRHLIKEKRETATLKCYPIPRHDTVYWYQQGPGQDPQFLISFYEKMQSDKGSIPDRFSAQQFSDYHSELNMSSLELGDSALYFCASSGGLGPTYNEQFFGPGTRLTVL.

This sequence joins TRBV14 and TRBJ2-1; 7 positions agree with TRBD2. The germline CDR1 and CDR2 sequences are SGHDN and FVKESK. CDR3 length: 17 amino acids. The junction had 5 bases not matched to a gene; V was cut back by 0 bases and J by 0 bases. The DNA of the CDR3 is TGTGCCAGCAGCCAAGATTTTGGCGGGAGCTCCTACAATGAGCAGTTCTTC. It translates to CASSQDFGGSSYNEQFF. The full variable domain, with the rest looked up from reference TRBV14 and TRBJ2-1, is EAGVTQFPSHSVIEKGQTVTLRCDPISGHDNLYWYRRVMGKEIKFLLHFVKESKQDESGMPNNRFLAERTGGTYSTLKVQPAELEDSGVYFCASSQDFGGSSYNEQFFGPGTRLTVL.

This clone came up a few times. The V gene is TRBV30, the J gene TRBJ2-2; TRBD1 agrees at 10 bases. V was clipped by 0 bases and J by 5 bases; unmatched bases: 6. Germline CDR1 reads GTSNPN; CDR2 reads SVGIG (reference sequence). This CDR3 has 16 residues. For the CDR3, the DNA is TGTGCCTGGAGTGTACCGGGGACAGGGGATACCGGGGAGCTGTTTTTT. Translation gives CAWSVPGTGDTGELFF. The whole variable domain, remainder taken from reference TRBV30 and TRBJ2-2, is SQTIHQWPATLVQPVGSPLSLECTVEGTSNPNLYWYRQAAGRGLQLLFYSVGIGQISSEVPQNLSASRPQDRQFILSSKKLLLSDSGFYLCAWSVPGTGDTGELFFGEGSRLTVL.

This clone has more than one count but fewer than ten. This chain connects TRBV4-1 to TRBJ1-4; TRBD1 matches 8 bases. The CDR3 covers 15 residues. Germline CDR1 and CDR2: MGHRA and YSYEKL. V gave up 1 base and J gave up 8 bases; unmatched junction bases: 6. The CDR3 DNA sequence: TGCGCCAGCAGCCAAGGGACAGGGCCGGGAGAAAAACTGTTTTTT. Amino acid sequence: CASSQGTGPGEKLFF.

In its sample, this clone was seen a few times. The DNA of the CDR3 is TGTGCCAGCAGCCTCACGGGGGCGCCGGATGGCTACACCTTC. Its translation is CASSLTGAPDGYTF. V gene TRBV4-2 combines with J gene TRBJ1-2, with a tentative D call TRBD1 (6 bases). Trimming removed 4 bases from V and 6 bases from J, with 15 bases in between. The CDR3 length is 14 residues. Germline V gene data show CDR1 as LGHNA and CDR2 as YNFKEQ.

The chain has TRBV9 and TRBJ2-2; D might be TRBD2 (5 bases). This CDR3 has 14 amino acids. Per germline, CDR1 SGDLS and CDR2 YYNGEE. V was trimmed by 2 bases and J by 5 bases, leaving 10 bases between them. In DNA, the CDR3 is TGTGCCAGCAGCGTTTACCCGGGGACCGGGGAGCTGTTTTTT. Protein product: CASSVYPGTGELFF.

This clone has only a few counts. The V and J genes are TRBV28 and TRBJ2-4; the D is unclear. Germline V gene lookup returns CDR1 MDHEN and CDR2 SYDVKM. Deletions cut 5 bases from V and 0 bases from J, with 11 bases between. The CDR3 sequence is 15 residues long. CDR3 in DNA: TGTGCCAGCAGTCCAGGTTTACTAGCCAAAAACATTCAGTACTTC. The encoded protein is CASSPGLLAKNIQYF. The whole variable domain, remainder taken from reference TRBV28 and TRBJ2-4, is DVKVTQSSRYLVKRTGEKVFLECVQDMDHENMFWYRQDPGLGLRLIYFSYDVKMKEKGDIPEGYSVSREKKERFSLILESASTNQTSMYLCASSPGLLAKNIQYFGAGTRLSVL.

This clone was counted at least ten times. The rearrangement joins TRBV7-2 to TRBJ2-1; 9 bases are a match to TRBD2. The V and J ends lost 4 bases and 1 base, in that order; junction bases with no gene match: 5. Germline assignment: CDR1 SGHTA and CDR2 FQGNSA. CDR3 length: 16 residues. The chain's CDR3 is CASSSIAGVSYNEQFF. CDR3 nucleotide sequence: TGTGCCAGCAGCTCAATAGCGGGAGTGTCCTACAATGAGCAGTTCTTC.

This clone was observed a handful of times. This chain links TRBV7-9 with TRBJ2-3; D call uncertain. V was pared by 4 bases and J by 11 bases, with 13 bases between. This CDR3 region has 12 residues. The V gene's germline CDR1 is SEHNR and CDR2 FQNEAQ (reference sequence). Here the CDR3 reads CASSWTPSEQYF. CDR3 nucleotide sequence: TGTGCCAGCAGCTGGACCCCTTCGGAGCAGTATTTT.

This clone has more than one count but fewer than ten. Written as DNA, the CDR3 is TGCAGCGTTGCCCGGTACAATGAGCAGTTCTTC. Its translation is CSVARYNEQFF. The chain joins TRBV29-1 to TRBJ2-1; unclear D gene. V was shortened by 4 bases and J by 4 bases, with 5 bases between the two germline ends. CDR1 is SQVTM, CDR2 ANQGSEA, per germline. This CDR3 contains 11 residues.

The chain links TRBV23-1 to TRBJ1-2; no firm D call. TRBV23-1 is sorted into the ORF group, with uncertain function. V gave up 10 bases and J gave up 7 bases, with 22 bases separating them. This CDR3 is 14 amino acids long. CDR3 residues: CAIYRLKDLPGYTF. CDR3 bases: TGCGCCATCTATAGGCTAAAGGATCTCCCTGGCTACACCTTC.

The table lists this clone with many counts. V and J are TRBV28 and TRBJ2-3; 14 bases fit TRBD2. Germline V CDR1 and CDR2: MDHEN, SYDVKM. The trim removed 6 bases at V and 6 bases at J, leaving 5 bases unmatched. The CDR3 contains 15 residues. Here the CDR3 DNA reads TGTGCCAGCAGGAGGACTAGCGGGAGGTCGGATACGCAGTATTTT. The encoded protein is CASRRTSGRSDTQYF.

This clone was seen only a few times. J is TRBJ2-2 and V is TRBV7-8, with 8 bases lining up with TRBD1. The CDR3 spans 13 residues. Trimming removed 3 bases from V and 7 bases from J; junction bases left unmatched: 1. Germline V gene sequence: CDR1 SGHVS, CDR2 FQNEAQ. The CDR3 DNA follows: TGTGCCAGCAGCTTCGACAGGGGCGGGGAGCTGTTTTTT. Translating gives CASSFDRGGELFF.

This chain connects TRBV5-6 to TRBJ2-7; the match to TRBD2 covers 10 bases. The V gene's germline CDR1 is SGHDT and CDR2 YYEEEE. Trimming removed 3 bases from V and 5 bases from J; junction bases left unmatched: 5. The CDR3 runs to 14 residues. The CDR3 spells CASSSTSGMDEQYF. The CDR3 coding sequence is TGTGCCAGCAGCTCCACTAGCGGGATGGACGAGCAGTACTTC. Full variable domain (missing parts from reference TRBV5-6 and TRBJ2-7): DAGVTQSPTHLIKTRGQQVTLRCSPKSGHDTVSWYQQALGQGPQFIFQYYEEEERQRGNFPDRFSGHQFPNYSSELNVNALLLGDSALYLCASSSTSGMDEQYFGPGTRLTVT.

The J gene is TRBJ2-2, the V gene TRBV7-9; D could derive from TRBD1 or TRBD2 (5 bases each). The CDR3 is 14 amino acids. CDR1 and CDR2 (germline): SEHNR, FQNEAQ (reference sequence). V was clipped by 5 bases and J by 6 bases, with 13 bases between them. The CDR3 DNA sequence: TGTGCCAGCAGCCGCGACAGCGGCCCCGGGGAGCTGTTTTTT. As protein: CASSRDSGPGELFF.

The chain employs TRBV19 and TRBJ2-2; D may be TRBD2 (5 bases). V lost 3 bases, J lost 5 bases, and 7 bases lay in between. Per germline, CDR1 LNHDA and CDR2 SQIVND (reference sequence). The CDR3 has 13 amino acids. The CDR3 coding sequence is TGTGCCAGTAGTATCGGGGAAACCGGGGAGCTGTTTTTT. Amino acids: CASSIGETGELFF.

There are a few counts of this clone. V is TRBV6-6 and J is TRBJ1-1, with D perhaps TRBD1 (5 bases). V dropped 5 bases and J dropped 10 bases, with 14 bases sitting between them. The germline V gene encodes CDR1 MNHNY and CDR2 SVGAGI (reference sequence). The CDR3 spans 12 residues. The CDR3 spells CASSVRDPGAFF. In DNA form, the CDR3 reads TGTGCCAGCAGTGTCCGGGACCCAGGAGCTTTCTTT.

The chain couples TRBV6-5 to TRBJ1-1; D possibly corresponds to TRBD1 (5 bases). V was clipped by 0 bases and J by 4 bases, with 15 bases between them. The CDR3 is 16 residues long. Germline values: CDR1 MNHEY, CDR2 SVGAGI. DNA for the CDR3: TGTGCCAGCAGTTACTCTAGGACACGCGCGCGCACTGAAGCTTTCTTT. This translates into CASSYSRTRARTEAFF.

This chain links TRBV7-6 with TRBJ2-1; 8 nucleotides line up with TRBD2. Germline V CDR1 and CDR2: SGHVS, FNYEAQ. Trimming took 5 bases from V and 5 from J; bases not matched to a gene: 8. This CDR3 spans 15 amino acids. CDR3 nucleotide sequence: TGTGCCAGCAGCCCGCCTAGCGGGTATAACAATGAGCAGTTCTTC. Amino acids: CASSPPSGYNNEQFF.

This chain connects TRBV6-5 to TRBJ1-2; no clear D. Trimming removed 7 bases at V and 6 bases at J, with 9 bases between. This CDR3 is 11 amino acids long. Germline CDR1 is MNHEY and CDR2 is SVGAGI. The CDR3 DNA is TGTGCCAGCACAGACGGACATGGCTACACCTTC. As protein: CASTDGHGYTF.

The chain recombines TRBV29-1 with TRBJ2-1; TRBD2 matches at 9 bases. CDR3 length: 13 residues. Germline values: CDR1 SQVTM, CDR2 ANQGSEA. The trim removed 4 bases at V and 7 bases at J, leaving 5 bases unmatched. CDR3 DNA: TGCAGCGTTGGGAGGACTAGCGCTAATGAGCAGTTCTTC. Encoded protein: CSVGRTSANEQFF.

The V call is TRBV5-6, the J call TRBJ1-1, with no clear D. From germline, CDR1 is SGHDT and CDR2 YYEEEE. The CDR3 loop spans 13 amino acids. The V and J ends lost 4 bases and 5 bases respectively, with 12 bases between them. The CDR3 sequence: CASSAGSGTEAFF. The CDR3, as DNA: TGTGCCAGCAGCGCGGGGAGCGGGACTGAAGCTTTCTTT.

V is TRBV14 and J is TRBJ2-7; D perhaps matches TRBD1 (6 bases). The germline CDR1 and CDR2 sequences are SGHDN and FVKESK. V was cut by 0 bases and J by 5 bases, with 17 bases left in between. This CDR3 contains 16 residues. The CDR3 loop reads CASSQDQGPPSDEQYF. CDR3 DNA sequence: TGTGCCAGCAGCCAAGATCAGGGGCCGCCGTCGGACGAGCAGTACTTC.

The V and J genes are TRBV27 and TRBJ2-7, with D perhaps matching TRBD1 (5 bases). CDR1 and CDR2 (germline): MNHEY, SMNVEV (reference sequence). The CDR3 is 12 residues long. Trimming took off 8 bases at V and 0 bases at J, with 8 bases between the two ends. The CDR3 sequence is CASGAASYEQYF. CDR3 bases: TGTGCCAGCGGGGCAGCCTCCTACGAGCAGTACTTC.

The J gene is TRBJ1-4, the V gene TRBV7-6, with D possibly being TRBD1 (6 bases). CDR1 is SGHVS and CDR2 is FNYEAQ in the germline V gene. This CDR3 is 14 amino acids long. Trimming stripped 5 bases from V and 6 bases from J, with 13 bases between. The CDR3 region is CASSPTGSDEKLFF. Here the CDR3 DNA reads TGTGCCAGCAGCCCCACAGGGTCAGATGAAAAACTGTTTTTT.

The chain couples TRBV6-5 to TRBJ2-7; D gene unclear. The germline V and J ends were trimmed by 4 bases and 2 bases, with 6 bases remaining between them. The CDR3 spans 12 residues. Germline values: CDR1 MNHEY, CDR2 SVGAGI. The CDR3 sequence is CASSSSPYEQYF. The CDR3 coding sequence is TGTGCCAGCAGTTCCTCGCCCTACGAGCAGTACTTC.